This T cell receptor beta chain originates from a study of blood T cell repertoires in COVID-19. Study background: Acute and convalescent COVID-19 samples came from the United States, Italy and Spain.

Germline V lookup: CDR1 MGHDK, CDR2 SYGVNS. This CDR3 has 16 amino acids. V was shortened by 2 bases and J by 9 bases, with 20 bases between the two germline ends. Per the original methods: Reference gene primers were amplified, and this amplification served to estimate nucleated cell counts. Repertoires were generated with immunoSEQ multiplex PCR, while TCRdb's copy carries only in-frame clones and drops some. The V and J calls and clone size are taken from that table; D and trimming were inferred from the DNA. Altogether around 700,000 clones are present, 85% to 90% being singletons, with the ten largest covering 0.2% to 0.3%.

This TCR derives from a woman between 18 and 29 years old with acute or convalescent COVID-19. The chain has TRBV25-1 and TRBJ2-1; the D gene is possibly TRBD1 (5 bases). The specimen was peripheral blood. CDR3 bases: TGTGCCAGCAGTGAAAGGGAATGGGGCAGGGTTGGTGAGCAGTTCTTC. It specifies CASSEREWGRVGEQFF.